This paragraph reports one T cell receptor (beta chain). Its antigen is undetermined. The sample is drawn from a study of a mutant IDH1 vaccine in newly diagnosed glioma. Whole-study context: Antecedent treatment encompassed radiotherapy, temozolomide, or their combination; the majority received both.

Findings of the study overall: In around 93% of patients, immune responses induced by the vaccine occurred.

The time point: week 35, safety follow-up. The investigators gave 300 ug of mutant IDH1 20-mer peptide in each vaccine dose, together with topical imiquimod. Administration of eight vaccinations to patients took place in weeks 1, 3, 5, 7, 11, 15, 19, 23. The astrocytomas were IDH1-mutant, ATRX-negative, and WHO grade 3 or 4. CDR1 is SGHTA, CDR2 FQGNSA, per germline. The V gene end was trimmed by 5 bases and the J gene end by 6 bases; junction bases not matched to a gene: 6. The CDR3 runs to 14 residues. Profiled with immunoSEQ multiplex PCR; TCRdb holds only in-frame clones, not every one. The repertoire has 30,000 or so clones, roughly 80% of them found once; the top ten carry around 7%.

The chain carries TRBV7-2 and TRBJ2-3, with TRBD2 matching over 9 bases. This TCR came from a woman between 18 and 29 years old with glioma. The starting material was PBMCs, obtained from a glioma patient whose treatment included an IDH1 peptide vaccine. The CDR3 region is CASSLGLAPDTQYF. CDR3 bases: TGTGCCAGCAGCCTGGGACTAGCTCCGGATACGCAGTATTTT.